This TCR beta chain emerged from a study of shared clonotypes between healthy human individuals. CDR1 KGHSH and CDR2 LQKENI come from the germline V gene. The CDR3 sequence is 13 residues long. The V gene end was trimmed by 2 bases and the J gene end by 10 bases; junction bases not matched to a gene: 2. Sequencing used immunoSEQ multiplex PCR; TCRdb keeps in-frame clones, though not all of them. The sample includes roughly 2,500,000 clones, 80% to 95% seen only once; the top ten take 0.36%. V is TRBV18 and J is TRBJ1-1; TRBD1 agrees at 12 bases. The sequencing input was naive CD4+ T cells from PBMCs. Regarding subset: CD45RA+ positively selected. This TCR derives from a man between 18 and 29 years old in good health. Some clones in this sample may be carry-over from other donors' samples. The CDR3 loop is CASSPMGQGAAFF. The CDR3 DNA reads TGTGCCAGCTCACCAATGGGACAGGGGGCAGCTTTCTTT. The full variable domain, with the rest looked up from reference TRBV18 and TRBJ1-1, is NAGVMQNPRHLVRRRGQEARLRCSPMKGHSHVYWYRQLPEEGLKFMVYLQKENIIDESGMPKERFSAEFPKEGPSILRIQQVVRGDSAAYFCASSPMGQGAAFFGQGTRLTVV.